The 2 T cell receptor beta chains given below trace back to one sample, sequenced in a study of T-cell reconstitution after alpha-beta-depleted transplantation in children (TCRdb year 2016). The library relied on PCR. For sequencing, an Illumina HiSeq 2500 was employed. Molecular barcoding was employed in the preparation of TCR libraries, with unique molecular identifiers being used to normalize TCRbeta repertoire quantification. Clones were called with MiXCR by TCRdb after fastp trimmed the public reads at Q25, and only in-frame beta chains were retained. All rows with the same CDR3 protein become a single entry with the most common DNA and genes. The sample profile shows about 980,000 distinct CDR3 sequences; about 26% of them were found once. 25% to 35% of the sample goes to the ten largest clones. The sample's treatment or condition label, in plain terms: allogeneic hematopoietic cell transplantation with graft depleted of TCRalphabeta T cells and CD19 B cells.

Sequencing used PBMCs, mostly from graft donor cells, obtained 360 days after TCRalphabeta/CD19-depleted stem cell transplant. These receptors were obtained from a boy in the first two years of life who had a stem cell transplant for SCID, so the T cells may come from the graft donor.

The chain recombines TRBV25-1 with TRBJ1-2; unclear D gene. Per the germline V gene, CDR1 is MGHDK and CDR2 is SYGVNS. This CDR3 is 12 amino acids long. V lost 1 base to trimming and J lost 7 bases, with 7 bases between them. The CDR3 sequence is CASSELVGGYTF. In DNA form, the CDR3 reads TGTGCCAGCAGTGAATTGGTGGGTGGCTACACCTTC.

V and J are TRBV9 and TRBJ1-1, with TRBD1 identical over 7 bases. The V gene's germline CDR1 is SGDLS and CDR2 YYNGEE. The ends lost 0 bases at V and 2 bases at J; junction bases unmatched: 4. The CDR3 has 15 residues. CDR3 nucleotides: TGTGCCAGCAGCGTAGATGGGACAGTTAACACTGAAGCTTTCTTT. This sequence encodes CASSVDGTVNTEAFF.